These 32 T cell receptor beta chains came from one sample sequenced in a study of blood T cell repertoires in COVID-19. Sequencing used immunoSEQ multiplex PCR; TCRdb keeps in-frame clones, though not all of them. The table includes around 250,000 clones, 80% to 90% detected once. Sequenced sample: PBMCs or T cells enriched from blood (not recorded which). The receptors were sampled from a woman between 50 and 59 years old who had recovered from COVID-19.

CDR3 sequence reads: CASWGQTSTDTQYF. In nucleotides, the CDR3 is TGTGCCAGCTGGGGACAGACTAGCACAGATACGCAGTATTTT. J is TRBJ2-3 and V is TRBV2; 7 bases match TRBD1. In germline, CDR1 is SNHLY, CDR2 FYNNEI. This CDR3 contains 14 residues. The trim removed 8 bases at V and 0 bases at J, leaving 5 bases unmatched.

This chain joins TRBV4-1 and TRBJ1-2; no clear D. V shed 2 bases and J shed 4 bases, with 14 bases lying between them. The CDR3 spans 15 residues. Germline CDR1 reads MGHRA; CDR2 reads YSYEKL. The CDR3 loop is CASSQREASFYGYTF. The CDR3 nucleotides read TGCGCCAGCAGCCAACGAGAAGCCTCCTTCTATGGCTACACCTTC.

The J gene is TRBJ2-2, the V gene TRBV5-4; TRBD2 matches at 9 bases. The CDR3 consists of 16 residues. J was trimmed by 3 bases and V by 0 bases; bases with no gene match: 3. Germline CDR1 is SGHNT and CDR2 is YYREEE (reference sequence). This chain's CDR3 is CASSLGAGGDTGELFF. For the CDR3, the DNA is TGTGCCAGCAGCTTGGGAGCGGGAGGAGACACCGGGGAGCTGTTTTTT.

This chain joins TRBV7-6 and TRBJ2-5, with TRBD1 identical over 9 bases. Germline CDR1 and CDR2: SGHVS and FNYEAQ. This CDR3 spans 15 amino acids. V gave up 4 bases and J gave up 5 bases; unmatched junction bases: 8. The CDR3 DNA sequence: TGTGCCAGCAGCTCAGCCGGACAGGGGATGGAGACCCAGTACTTC. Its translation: CASSSAGQGMETQYF.

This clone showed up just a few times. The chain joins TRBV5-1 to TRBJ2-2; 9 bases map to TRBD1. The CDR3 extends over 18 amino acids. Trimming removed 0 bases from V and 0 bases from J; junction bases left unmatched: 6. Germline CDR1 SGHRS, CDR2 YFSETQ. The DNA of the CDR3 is TGCGCCAGCAGCTTGGAGGACAGGGGTAAGACGAACACCGGGGAGCTGTTTTTT. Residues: CASSLEDRGKTNTGELFF.

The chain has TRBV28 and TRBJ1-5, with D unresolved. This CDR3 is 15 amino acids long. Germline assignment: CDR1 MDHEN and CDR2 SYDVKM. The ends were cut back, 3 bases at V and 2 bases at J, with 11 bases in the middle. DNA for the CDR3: TGTGCCAGCAGTTTCTTCCAGCGGGGCAATCAGCCCCAGCATTTT. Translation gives CASSFFQRGNQPQHF. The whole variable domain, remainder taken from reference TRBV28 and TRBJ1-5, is DVKVTQSSRYLVKRTGEKVFLECVQDMDHENMFWYRQDPGLGLRLIYFSYDVKMKEKGDIPEGYSVSREKKERFSLILESASTNQTSMYLCASSFFQRGNQPQHFGDGTRLSIL.

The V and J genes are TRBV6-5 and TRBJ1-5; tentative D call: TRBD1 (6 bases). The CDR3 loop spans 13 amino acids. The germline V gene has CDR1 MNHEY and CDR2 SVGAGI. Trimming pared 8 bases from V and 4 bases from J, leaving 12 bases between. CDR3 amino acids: CASGPTGNQPQHF. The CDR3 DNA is TGTGCCAGCGGGCCCACAGGGAATCAGCCCCAGCATTTT.

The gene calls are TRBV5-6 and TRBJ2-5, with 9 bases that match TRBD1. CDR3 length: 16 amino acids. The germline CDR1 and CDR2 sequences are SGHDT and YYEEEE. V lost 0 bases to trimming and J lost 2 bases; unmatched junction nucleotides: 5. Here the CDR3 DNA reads TGTGCCAGCAGCTTGGGACAGGGGGTCGTTCAAGAGACCCAGTACTTC. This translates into CASSLGQGVVQETQYF. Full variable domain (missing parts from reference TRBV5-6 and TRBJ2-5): DAGVTQSPTHLIKTRGQQVTLRCSPKSGHDTVSWYQQALGQGPQFIFQYYEEEERQRGNFPDRFSGHQFPNYSSELNVNALLLGDSALYLCASSLGQGVVQETQYFGPGTRLLVL.

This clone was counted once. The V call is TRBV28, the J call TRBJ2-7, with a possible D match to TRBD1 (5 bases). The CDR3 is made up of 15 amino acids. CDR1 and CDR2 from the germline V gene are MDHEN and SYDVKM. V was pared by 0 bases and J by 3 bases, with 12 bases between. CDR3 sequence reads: CASSLWQGLIYEQYF. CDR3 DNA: TGTGCCAGCAGTTTATGGCAGGGTCTTATCTACGAGCAGTACTTC.

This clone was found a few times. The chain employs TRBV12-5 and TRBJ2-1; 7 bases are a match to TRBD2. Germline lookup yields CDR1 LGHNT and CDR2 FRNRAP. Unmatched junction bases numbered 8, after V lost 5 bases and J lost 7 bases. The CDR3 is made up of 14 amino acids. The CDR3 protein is CASGRGLVRNEQFF. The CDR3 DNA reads TGTGCTAGTGGTCGAGGACTAGTGAGGAATGAGCAGTTCTTC.

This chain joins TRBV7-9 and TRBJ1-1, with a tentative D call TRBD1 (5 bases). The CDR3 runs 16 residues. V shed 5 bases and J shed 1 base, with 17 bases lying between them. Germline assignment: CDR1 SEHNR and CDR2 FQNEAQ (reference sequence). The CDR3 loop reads CASSRLRSQGNTEAFF. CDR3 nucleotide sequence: TGTGCCAGCAGCCGTCTACGCTCCCAGGGGAACACTGAAGCTTTCTTT.

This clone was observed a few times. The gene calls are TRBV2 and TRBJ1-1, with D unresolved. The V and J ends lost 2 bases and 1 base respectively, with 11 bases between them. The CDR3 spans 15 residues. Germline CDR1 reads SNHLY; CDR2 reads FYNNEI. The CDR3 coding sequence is TGTGCCAGCAGTGAATGGCTGAATGGGAACACTGAAGCTTTCTTT. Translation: CASSEWLNGNTEAFF.

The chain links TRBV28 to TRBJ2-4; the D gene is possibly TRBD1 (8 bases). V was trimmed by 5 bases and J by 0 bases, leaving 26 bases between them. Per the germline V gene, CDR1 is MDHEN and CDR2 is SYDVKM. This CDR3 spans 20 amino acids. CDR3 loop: CASSLTGTGRSGGAKNIQYF. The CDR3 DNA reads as TGTGCCAGCAGTCTAACCGGGACAGGTCGATCGGGGGGAGCCAAAAACATTCAGTACTTC.

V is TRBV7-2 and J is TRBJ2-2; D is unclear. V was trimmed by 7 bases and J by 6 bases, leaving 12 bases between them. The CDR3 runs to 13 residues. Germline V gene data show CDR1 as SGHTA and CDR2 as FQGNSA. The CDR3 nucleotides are TGTGCCAGCAACACACTACTTTCCGGGGAGCTGTTTTTT. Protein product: CASNTLLSGELFF.

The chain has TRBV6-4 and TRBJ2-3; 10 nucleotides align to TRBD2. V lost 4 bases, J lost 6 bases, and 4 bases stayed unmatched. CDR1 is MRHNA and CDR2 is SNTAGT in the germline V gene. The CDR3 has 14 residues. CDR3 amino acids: CASSVAGGPDTQYF. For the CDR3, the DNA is TGTGCCAGCAGTGTAGCGGGAGGCCCTGATACGCAGTATTTT.

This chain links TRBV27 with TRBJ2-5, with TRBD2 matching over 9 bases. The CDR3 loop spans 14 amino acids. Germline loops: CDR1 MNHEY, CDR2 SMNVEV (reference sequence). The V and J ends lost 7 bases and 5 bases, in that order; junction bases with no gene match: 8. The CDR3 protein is CASMLSGSTETQYF. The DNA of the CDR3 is TGTGCCAGCATGCTTAGCGGGAGTACGGAGACCCAGTACTTC.

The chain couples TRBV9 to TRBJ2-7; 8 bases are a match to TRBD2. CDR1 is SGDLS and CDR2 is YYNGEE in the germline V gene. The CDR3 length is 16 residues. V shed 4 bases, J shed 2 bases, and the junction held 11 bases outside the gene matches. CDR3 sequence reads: CASSLELAAPPYEQYF. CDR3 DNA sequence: TGTGCCAGCAGCCTCGAACTAGCGGCTCCGCCCTACGAGCAGTACTTC.

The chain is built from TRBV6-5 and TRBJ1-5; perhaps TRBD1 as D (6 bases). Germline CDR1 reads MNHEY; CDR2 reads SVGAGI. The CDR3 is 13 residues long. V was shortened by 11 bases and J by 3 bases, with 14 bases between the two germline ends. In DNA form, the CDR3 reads TGTGCCTGCCGACAGGTTAACAATCAGCCCCAGCATTTT. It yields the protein CACRQVNNQPQHF.

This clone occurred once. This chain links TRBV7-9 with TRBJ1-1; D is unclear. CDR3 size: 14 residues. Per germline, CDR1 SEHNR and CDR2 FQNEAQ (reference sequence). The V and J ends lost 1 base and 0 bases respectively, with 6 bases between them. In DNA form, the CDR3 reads TGTGCCAGCAGCTTAGAACTTTTGAACACTGAAGCTTTCTTT. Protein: CASSLELLNTEAFF.

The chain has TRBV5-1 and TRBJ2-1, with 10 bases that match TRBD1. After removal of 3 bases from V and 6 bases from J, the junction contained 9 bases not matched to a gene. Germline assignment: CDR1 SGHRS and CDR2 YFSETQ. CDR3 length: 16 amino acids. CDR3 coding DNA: TGCGCCAGCAGCTCCCACCGGGACAGGGGAGTCAATGAGCAGTTCTTC. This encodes CASSSHRDRGVNEQFF.

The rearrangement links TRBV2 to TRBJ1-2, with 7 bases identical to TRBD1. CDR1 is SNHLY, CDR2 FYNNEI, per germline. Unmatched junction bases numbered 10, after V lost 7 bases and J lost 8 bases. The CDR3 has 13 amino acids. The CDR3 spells CASTVEGARGYTF. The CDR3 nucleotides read TGTGCCAGCACGGTAGAGGGGGCGCGCGGCTACACCTTC.

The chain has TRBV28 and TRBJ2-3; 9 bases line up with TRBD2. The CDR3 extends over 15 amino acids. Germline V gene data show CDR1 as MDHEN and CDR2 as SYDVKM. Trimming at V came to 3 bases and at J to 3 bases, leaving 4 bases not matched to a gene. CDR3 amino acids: CASSLVSGRTDTQYF. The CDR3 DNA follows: TGTGCCAGCAGTTTGGTAAGCGGGAGGACAGATACGCAGTATTTT.

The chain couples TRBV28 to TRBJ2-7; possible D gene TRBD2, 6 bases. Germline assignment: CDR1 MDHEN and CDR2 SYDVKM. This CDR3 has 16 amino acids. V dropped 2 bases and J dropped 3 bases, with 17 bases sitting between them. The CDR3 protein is CASSLSVREIIYEQYF. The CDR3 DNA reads TGTGCCAGCAGTTTAAGTGTCCGGGAGATAATCTACGAGCAGTACTTC.

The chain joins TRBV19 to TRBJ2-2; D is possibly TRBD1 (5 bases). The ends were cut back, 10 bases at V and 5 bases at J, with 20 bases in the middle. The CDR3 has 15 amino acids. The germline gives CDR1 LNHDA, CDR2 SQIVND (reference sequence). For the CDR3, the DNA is TGTGCCAATCACCGGCCTTCAGGGTCGACCGGGGAGCTGTTTTTT. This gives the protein CANHRPSGSTGELFF.

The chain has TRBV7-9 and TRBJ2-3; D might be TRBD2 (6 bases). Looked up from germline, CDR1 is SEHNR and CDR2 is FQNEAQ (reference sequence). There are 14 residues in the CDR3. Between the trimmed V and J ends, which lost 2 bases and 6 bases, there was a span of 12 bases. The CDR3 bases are TGTGCCAGCAGCTTATCCGGGAGCGCCGATACGCAGTATTTT. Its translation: CASSLSGSADTQYF.

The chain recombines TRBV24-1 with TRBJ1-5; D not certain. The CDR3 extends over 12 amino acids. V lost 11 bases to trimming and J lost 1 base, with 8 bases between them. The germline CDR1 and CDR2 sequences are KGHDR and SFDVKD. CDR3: CASTRSNQPQHF. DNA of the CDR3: TGTGCCAGCACTCGAAGCAATCAGCCCCAGCATTTT.

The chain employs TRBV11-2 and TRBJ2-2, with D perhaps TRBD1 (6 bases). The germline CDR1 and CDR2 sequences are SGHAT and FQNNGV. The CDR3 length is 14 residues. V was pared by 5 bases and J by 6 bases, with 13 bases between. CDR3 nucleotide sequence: TGTGCCAGCAGCCATTGGTCAGGGGCCGGGGAGCTGTTTTTT. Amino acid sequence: CASSHWSGAGELFF.

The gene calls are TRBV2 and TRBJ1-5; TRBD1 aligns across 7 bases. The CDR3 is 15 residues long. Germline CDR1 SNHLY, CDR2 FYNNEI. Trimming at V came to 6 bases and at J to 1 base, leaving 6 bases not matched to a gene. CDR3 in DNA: TGTGCCAGCAGAGTAGACAGGGTAAGCAATCAGCCCCAGCATTTT. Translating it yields CASRVDRVSNQPQHF.

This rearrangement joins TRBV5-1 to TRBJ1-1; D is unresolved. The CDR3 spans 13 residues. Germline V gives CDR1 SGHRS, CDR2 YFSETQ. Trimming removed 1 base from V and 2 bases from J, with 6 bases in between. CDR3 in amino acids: CASSLIPNTEAFF. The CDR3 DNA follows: TGCGCCAGCAGCTTGATCCCAAACACTGAAGCTTTCTTT. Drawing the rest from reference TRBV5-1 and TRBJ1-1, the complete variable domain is KAGVTQTPRYLIKTRGQQVTLSCSPISGHRSVSWYQQTPGQGLQFLFEYFSETQRNKGNFPGRFSGRQFSNSRSEMNVSTLELGDSALYLCASSLIPNTEAFFGQGTRLTVV.

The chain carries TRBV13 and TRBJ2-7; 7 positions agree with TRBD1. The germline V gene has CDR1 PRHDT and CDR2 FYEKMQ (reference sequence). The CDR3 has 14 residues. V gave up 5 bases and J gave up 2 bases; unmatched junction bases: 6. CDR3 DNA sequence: TGTGCCAGCAGCCTTTACGGACAGGCCTACGAGCAGTACTTC. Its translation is CASSLYGQAYEQYF.

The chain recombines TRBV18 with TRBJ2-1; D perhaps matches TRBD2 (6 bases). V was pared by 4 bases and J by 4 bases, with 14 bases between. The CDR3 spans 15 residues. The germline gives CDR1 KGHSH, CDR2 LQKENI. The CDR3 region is CASSQVADPYNEQFF. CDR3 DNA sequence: TGTGCCAGCTCACAAGTAGCGGATCCGTACAATGAGCAGTTCTTC.

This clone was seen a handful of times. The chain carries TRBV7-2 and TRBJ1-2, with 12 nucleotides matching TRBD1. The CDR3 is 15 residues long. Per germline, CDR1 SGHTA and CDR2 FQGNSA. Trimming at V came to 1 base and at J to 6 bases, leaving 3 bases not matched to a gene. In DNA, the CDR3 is TGTGCCAGCAGCTTAGAGGGACAGGGGGCGGATGGCTACACCTTC. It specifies CASSLEGQGADGYTF.